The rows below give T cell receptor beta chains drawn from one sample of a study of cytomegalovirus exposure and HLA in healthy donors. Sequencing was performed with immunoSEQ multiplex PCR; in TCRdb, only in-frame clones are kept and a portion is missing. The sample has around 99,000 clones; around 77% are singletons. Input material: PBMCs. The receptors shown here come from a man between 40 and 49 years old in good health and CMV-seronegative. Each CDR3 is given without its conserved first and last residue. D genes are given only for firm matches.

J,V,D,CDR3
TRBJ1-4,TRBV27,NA,ASSPWGQTNEKLF
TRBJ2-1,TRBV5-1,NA,ASSSISRGEQF
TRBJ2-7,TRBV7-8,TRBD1,ASSLGQGSFGEQY
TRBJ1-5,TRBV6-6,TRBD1,ASRGQSLINQPQH
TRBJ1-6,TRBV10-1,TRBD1,ASSEFPGQDNSPLH
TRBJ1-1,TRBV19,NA,ASSDWGSNTEAF
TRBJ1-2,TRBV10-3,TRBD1,ATSEGQGANYGYT
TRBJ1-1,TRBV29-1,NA,SVATGRAINTEAF
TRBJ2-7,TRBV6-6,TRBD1,ASSLKTGQIYEQY
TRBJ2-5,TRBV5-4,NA,ASSLEPGLPQY
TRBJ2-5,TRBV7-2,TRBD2,ASSDLAGGLKTQY
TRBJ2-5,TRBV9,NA,ASSVVKTQY
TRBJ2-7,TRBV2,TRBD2,ASSPSAGAAYEQY
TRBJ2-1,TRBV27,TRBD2,ASSSLWSGRAHEQF
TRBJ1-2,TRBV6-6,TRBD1,ASSSDRGYGYT
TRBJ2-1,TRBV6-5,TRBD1,ASKSTGGSYNEQF
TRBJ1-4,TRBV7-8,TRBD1,ASSLAGRGRSREKLF
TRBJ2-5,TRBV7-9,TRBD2,ASSDTSGTITKTQY
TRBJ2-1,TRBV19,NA,ASSSPRGTLDEQF
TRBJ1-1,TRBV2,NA,ASRDSLNTEAF
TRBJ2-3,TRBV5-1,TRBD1,ASSEGTGGNTDTQY
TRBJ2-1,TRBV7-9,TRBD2,ASSYRTSGRHEQF
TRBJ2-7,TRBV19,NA,ASSPGTLSSYEQY
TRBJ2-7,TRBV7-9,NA,ASSTLRDYEQY
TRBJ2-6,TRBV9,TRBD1,ASSPRDRLLSGANVLT
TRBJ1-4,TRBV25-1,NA,ASSKWGLRGEKLF
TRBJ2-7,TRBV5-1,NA,ASSLAGKTGNEQY
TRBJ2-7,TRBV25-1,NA,ASRDSIEQY
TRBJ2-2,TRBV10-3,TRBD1,AMGATGGASGTGELF
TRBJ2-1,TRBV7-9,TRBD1,ASSLVQGAFLSYNEQF
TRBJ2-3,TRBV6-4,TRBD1,ASSDSSGGADTQY
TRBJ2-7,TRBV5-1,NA,ASSFSGGSSYEQY
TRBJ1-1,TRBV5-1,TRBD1,ASSPNLDREGAEAF
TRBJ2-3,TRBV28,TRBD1,ASSLEDRDTDTQY
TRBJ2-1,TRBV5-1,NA,ASSLESGYYNEQF
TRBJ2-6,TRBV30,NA,AWSHSGANVLT
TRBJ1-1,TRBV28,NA,ASGPRGLRTEAF
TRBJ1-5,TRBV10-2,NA,ASSESQRNQPQH
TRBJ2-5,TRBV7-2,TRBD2,ASSTGTSGALLLETQY